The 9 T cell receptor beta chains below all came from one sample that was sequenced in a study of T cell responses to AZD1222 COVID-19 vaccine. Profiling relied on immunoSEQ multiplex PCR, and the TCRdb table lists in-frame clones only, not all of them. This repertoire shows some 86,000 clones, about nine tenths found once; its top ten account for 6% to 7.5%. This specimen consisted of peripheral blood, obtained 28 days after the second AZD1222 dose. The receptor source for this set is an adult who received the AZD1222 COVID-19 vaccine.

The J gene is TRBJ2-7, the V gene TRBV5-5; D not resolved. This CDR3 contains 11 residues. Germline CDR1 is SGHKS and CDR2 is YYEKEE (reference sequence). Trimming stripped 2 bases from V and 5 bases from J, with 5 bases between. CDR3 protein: CASSFIHEQYF. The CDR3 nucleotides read TGTGCCAGCAGCTTCATCCACGAGCAGTACTTC. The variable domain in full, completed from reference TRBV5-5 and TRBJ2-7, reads DAGVTQSPTHLIKTRGQQVTLRCSPISGHKSVSWYQQVLGQGPQFIFQYYEKEERGRGNFPDRFSARQFPNYSSELNVNALLLGDSALYLCASSFIHEQYFGPGTRLTVT.

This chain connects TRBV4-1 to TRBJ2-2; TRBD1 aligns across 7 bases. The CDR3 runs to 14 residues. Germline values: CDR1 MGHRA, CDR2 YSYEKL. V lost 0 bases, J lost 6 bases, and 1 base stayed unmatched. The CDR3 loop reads CASSQEGQSGELFF. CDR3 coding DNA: TGCGCCAGCAGCCAAGAGGGACAGTCCGGGGAGCTGTTTTTT.

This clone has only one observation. DNA of the CDR3: TGTGCCAGCCTTTTTTACAATGAGCAGTTCTTC. Its protein product is CASLFYNEQFF. The V call is TRBV6-5, the J call TRBJ2-1; D call uncertain. The CDR3 covers 11 residues. Germline CDR1 reads MNHEY; CDR2 reads SVGAGI. The V and J ends lost 8 bases and 4 bases respectively, with 6 bases between them.

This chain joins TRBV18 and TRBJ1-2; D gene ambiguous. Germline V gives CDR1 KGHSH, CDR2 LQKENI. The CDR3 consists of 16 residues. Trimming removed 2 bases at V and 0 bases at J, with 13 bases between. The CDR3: CASSPSLTEANYGYTF. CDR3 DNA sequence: TGTGCCAGCTCACCATCCCTCACAGAAGCTAACTATGGCTACACCTTC.

The DNA for the CDR3 is TGTGCCAGCGGGGACGGTTCTAACTATGGCTACACCTTC. This codes for CASGDGSNYGYTF. The J gene is TRBJ1-2, the V gene TRBV2, with D perhaps TRBD1 (5 bases). CDR1 and CDR2 (germline): SNHLY, FYNNEI. The CDR3 has 13 residues. The ends were cut back, 8 bases at V and 0 bases at J, with 10 bases in the middle.

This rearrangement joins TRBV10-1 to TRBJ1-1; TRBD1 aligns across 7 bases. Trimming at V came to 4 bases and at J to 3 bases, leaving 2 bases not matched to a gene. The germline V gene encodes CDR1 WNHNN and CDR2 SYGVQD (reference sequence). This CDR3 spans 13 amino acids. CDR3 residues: CASSGDRDTEAFF. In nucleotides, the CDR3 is TGCGCCAGCAGTGGAGACAGGGACACTGAAGCTTTCTTT.

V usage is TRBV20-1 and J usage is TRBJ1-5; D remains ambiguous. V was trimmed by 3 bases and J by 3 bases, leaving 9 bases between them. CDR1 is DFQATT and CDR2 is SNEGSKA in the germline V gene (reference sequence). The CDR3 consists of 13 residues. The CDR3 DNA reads TGCAGTGCTAGTCGGCAGGTCAATCAGCCCCAGCATTTT. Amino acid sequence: CSASRQVNQPQHF.

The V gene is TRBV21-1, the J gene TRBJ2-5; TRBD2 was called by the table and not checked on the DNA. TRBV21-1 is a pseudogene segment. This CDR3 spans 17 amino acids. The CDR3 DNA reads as TGTGCCAGCAGCAAAAAACCTGGGACTAGCGGGAGCGGGACCCAGTACTTC. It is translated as CASSKKPGTSGSGTQYF.

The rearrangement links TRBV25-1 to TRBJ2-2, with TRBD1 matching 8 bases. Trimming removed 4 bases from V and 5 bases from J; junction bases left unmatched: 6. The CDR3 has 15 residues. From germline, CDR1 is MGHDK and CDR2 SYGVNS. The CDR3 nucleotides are TGTGCCAGCAGTGCACCGGACAGGGCAACCGGGGAGCTGTTTTTT. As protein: CASSAPDRATGELFF.